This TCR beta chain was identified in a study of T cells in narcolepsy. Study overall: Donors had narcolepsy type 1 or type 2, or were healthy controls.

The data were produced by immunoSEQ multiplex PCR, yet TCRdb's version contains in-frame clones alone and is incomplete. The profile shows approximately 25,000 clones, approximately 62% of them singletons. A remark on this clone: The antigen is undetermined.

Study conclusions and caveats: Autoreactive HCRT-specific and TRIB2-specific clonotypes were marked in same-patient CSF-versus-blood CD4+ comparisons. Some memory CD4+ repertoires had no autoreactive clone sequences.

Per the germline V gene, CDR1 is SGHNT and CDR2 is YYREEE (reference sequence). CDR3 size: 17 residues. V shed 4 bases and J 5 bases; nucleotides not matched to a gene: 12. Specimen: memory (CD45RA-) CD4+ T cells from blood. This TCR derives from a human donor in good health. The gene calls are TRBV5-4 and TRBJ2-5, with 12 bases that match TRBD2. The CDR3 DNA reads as TGTGCCAGCAGCCGCCCCCTAGCGGGGGGGACGGGGGAGACCCAGTACTTC. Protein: CASSRPLAGGTGETQYF.